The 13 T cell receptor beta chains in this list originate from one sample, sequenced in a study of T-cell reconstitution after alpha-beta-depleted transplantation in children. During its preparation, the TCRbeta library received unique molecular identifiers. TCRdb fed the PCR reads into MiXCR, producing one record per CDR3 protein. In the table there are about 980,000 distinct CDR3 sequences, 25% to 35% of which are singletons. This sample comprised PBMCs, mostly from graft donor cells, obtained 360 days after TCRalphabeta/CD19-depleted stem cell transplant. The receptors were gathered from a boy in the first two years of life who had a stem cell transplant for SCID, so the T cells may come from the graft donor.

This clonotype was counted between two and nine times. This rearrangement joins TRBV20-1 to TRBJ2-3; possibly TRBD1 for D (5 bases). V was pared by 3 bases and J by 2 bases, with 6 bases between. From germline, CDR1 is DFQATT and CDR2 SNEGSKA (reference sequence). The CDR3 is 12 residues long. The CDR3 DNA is TGCAGTGCTAGCGGACACACAGATACGCAGTATTTT. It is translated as CSASGHTDTQYF.

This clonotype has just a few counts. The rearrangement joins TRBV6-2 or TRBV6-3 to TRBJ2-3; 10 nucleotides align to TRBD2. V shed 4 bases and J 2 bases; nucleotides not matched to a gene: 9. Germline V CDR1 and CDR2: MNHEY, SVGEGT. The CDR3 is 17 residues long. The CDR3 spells CASSSWTSGWFTDTQYF. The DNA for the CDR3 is TGTGCCAGCAGTTCCTGGACTAGCGGATGGTTCACAGATACGCAGTATTTT.

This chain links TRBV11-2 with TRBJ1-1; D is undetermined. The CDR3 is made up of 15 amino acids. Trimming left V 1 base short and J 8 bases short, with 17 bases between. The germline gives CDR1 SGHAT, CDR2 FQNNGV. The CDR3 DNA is TGTGCCAGCAGCTTAGGTTGGTTGGTAAGCGAAGAAGCTTTCTTT. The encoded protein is CASSLGWLVSEEAFF.

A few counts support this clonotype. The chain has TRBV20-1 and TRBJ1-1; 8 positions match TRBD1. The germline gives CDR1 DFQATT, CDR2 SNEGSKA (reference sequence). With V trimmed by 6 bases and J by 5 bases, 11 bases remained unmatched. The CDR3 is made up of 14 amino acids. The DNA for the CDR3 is TGCAGTGCCCACAGGGGGACTTGGGAAACTGAAGCTTTCTTT. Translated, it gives CSAHRGTWETEAFF.

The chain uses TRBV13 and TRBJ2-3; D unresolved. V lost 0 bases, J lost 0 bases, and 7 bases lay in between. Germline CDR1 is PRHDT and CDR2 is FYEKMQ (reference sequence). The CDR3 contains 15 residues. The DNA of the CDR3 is TGTGCCAGCAGCTTAGGTAGATGGAGCACAGATACGCAGTATTTT. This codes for CASSLGRWSTDTQYF.

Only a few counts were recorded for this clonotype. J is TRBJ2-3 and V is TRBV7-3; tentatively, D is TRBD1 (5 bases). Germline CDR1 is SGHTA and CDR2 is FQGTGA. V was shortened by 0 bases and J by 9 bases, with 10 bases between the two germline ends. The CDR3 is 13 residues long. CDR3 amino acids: CASSLTFQGTQYF. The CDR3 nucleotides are TGTGCCAGCAGCTTAACGTTCCAGGGCACGCAGTATTTT.

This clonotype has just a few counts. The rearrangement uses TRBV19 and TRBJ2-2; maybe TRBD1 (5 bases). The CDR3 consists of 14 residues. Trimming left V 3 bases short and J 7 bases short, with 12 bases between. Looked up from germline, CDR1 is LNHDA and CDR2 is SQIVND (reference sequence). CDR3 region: CASSITGRGGELFF. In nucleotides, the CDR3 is TGTGCCAGTAGTATTACAGGAAGGGGCGGGGAGCTGTTTTTT.

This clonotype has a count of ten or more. As DNA, the CDR3 is TGCGCCAGCAGCCCCCTGACAGTTGGGGGTGCTGAAGCTTTCTTT. Protein product: CASSPLTVGGAEAFF. The V gene is TRBV5-1, the J gene TRBJ1-1; tentatively, D is TRBD1 (5 bases). Germline lookup yields CDR1 SGHRS and CDR2 YFSETQ. CDR3 length: 15 amino acids. V was pared by 4 bases and J by 6 bases, with 19 bases between.

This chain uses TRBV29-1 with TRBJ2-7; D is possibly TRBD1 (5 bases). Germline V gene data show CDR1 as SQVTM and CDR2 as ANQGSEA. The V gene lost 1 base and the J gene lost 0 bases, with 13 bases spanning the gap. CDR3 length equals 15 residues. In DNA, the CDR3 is TGCAGCGTTGAAGTGTCAGGGATCAGCTCCTACGAGCAGTACTTC. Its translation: CSVEVSGISSYEQYF.

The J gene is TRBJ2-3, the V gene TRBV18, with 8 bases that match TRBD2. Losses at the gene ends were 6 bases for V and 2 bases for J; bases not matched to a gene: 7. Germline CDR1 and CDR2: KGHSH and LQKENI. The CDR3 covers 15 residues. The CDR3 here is CASSAAAGVTDTQYF. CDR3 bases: TGTGCCAGCTCCGCCGCAGCGGGGGTCACAGATACGCAGTATTTT.

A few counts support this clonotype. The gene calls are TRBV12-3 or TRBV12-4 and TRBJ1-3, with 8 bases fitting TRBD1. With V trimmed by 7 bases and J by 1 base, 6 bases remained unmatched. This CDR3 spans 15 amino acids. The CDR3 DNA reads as TGTGCCAGCAATGTACAGGGGGAGTCTGGAAACACCATATATTTT. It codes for CASNVQGESGNTIYF.

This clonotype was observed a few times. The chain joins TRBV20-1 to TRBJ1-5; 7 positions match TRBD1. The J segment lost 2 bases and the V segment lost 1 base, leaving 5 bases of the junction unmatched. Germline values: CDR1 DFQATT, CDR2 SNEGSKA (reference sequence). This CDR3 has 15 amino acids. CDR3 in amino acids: CSARGQGSGNQPQHF. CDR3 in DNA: TGCAGTGCTAGAGGACAGGGAAGTGGCAATCAGCCCCAGCATTTT.

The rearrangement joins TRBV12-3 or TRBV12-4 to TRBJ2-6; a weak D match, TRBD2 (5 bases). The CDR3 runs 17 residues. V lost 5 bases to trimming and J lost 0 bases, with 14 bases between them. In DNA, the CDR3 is TGTGCCAGCAGTGTCTCCGGGGTCGTCTCTGGGGCCAACGTCCTGACTTTC. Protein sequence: CASSVSGVVSGANVLTF.